The text below deals with one T cell receptor beta chain. Its antigen is still unknown. The data are from a study of T cells after posttransplantation cyclophosphamide. General observations from the study: Later blood repertoires were often dominated by clones from the donor CD8+ memory compartment.

The CDR3 covers 13 residues. The J segment lost 3 bases and the V segment lost 3 bases, leaving 1 base of the junction unmatched. Germline-derived CDR1 and CDR2 are SGHRS and YFSETQ. Using immunoSEQ multiplex PCR, the repertoire was profiled, and TCRdb retains in-frame clones only, with some absent. Of around 4,400 clones in the sample, 77% were seen once. Treatment was busulfan-fludarabine conditioning, a marrow graft, and cyclophosphamide on days +3 and +4. This TCR came from a male patient in his fifties who received an allogeneic stem cell transplant from an unrelated donor, was CMV-positive, and had acute GVHD only. The graft donor may have contributed some T cells. The chain carries TRBV5-1 and TRBJ2-5; 8 bases are shared with TRBD2. The source was PBMCs, collected roughly 30 days after a stem cell transplant with posttransplant cyclophosphamide. Here the CDR3 DNA reads TGCGCCAGCAGCTCACTAGCGGAAGAGACCCAGTACTTC. This codes for CASSSLAEETQYF.